A selection of T cell receptor beta chains follows, all from one sample in a study of cytomegalovirus exposure and HLA in healthy donors. Repertoires were generated with immunoSEQ multiplex PCR, while TCRdb's copy carries only in-frame clones and drops some. The sample shows around 130,000 clones, more than 65% of them seen only once. Input material: PBMCs. The receptor set was obtained from a man between 18 and 35 years old in good health and CMV-seropositive. The CDR3 runs from the conserved cysteine through the conserved F or W. The D gene is left open where the match is weak. Only some rows state a clone size, as once, few, many or a class for expanded clones.

v_call: TRBV5-4
j_call: TRBJ2-7
clone_size: .
cdr3_length: 14
d_call: .
cdr3_aa: CASSLKLSTYEQYF
cdr3_nt: TGTGCCAGCAGCTTGAAGCTCTCGACCTACGAGCAGTACTTC

v_call: TRBV5-1
j_call: TRBJ2-7
clone_size: once
cdr3_length: 14
d_call: TRBD1
cdr3_aa: CASSWRDRGGEQYF
cdr3_nt: TGCGCCAGCAGCTGGAGGGACAGGGGAGGCGAGCAGTACTTC

v_call: TRBV5-6
j_call: TRBJ1-1
clone_size: .
cdr3_length: 11
d_call: .
cdr3_aa: CASSSAGFEFF
cdr3_nt: TGTGCCAGCAGCAGCGCAGGGTTTGAGTTCTTT

v_call: TRBV2
j_call: TRBJ2-1
clone_size: .
cdr3_length: 14
d_call: TRBD1
cdr3_aa: CASSPGTGWFEQFF
cdr3_nt: TGTGCCAGCAGTCCCGGGACAGGATGGTTTGAGCAGTTCTTC

v_call: TRBV5-4
j_call: TRBJ2-7
clone_size: once
cdr3_length: 16
d_call: TRBD1
cdr3_aa: CASSFWTGGVVYEQYF
cdr3_nt: TGTGCCAGCAGCTTTTGGACAGGGGGCGTCGTCTACGAGCAGTACTTC

v_call: TRBV30
j_call: TRBJ2-2
clone_size: .
cdr3_length: 14
d_call: TRBD1
cdr3_aa: CAWSVGTGTGELFF
cdr3_nt: TGTGCCTGGAGTGTGGGGACAGGGACCGGGGAGCTGTTTTTT

v_call: TRBV7-9
j_call: TRBJ2-7
clone_size: .
cdr3_length: 13
d_call: .
cdr3_aa: CASSFSGSYEQYF
cdr3_nt: TGTGCCAGCAGCTTCAGTGGGAGCTACGAGCAGTACTTC

v_call: TRBV6-1
j_call: TRBJ2-7
clone_size: once
cdr3_length: 15
d_call: TRBD1
cdr3_aa: CASSEGGTVSYEQYF
cdr3_nt: TGTGCCAGCAGTGAAGGAGGGACAGTCTCCTACGAGCAGTACTTC

v_call: TRBV13
j_call: TRBJ2-7
clone_size: .
cdr3_length: 14
d_call: .
cdr3_aa: CASSSRGYSYEQYF
cdr3_nt: TGTGCCAGCAGCTCACGGGGTTACTCCTACGAGCAGTACTTC

v_call: TRBV2
j_call: TRBJ1-1
clone_size: .
cdr3_length: 15
d_call: TRBD1
cdr3_aa: CASSRQGFMNTEAFF
cdr3_nt: TGTGCCAGCAGCAGACAGGGGTTCATGAACACTGAAGCTTTCTTT

v_call: TRBV4-2
j_call: TRBJ2-3
clone_size: .
cdr3_length: 16
d_call: TRBD2
cdr3_aa: CASSLGGGGSTDTQYF
cdr3_nt: TGTGCCAGCAGCCTCGGGGGGGGCGGGAGCACAGATACGCAGTATTTT

v_call: TRBV25-1
j_call: TRBJ1-1
clone_size: .
cdr3_length: 15
d_call: TRBD1
cdr3_aa: CASRGAGQINTEAFF
cdr3_nt: TGTGCCAGCAGGGGCGCGGGACAGATCAACACTGAAGCTTTCTTT

v_call: TRBV6-5
j_call: TRBJ2-2
clone_size: .
cdr3_length: 16
d_call: TRBD2
cdr3_aa: CASSYGLAGRTGELFF
cdr3_nt: TGTGCCAGCAGCTACGGCTTAGCGGGCCGAACCGGGGAGCTGTTTTTT

v_call: TRBV27
j_call: TRBJ1-4
clone_size: .
cdr3_length: 14
d_call: .
cdr3_aa: CASSLGQINEKLFF
cdr3_nt: TGTGCCAGCAGTTTAGGACAGATTAATGAAAAACTGTTTTTT

v_call: TRBV10-3
j_call: TRBJ2-2
clone_size: .
cdr3_length: 13
d_call: .
cdr3_aa: CAISEAITGELFF
cdr3_nt: TGTGCCATCAGTGAGGCGATCACCGGGGAGCTGTTTTTT

v_call: TRBV7-9
j_call: TRBJ1-1
clone_size: .
cdr3_length: 13
d_call: .
cdr3_aa: CASSDPGATEAFF
cdr3_nt: TGTGCCAGCAGTGACCCCGGAGCGACTGAAGCTTTCTTT

v_call: TRBV27
j_call: TRBJ2-3
clone_size: .
cdr3_length: 14
d_call: TRBD1
cdr3_aa: CASSFSQGADTQYF
cdr3_nt: TGTGCCAGCAGTTTCTCACAGGGGGCAGATACGCAGTATTTT

v_call: TRBV27
j_call: TRBJ1-4
clone_size: .
cdr3_length: 14
d_call: .
cdr3_aa: CASSEAGAGEKLFF
cdr3_nt: TGTGCCAGCAGTGAGGCAGGGGCAGGTGAAAAACTGTTTTTT

v_call: TRBV11-3
j_call: TRBJ2-4
clone_size: .
cdr3_length: 16
d_call: .
cdr3_aa: CASSLWRVLAKNIQYF
cdr3_nt: TGTGCCAGCAGCTTGTGGCGGGTACTAGCCAAAAACATTCAGTACTTC

v_call: TRBV6-5
j_call: TRBJ2-5
clone_size: .
cdr3_length: 16
d_call: TRBD2
cdr3_aa: CASSYSAGGPLQTQYF
cdr3_nt: TGTGCCAGCAGTTACTCGGCGGGGGGCCCCCTCCAGACCCAGTACTTC

v_call: TRBV27
j_call: TRBJ2-7
clone_size: .
cdr3_length: 14
d_call: TRBD1
cdr3_aa: CASSWGTVSYEQYF
cdr3_nt: TGTGCCAGCAGTTGGGGGACAGTCTCCTACGAGCAGTACTTC

v_call: TRBV19
j_call: TRBJ1-5
clone_size: few
cdr3_length: 16
d_call: TRBD1
cdr3_aa: CASSIFKGAANQPQHF
cdr3_nt: TGTGCCAGTAGTATATTTAAGGGGGCGGCTAACCAGCCCCAGCATTTT

v_call: TRBV6-5
j_call: TRBJ2-7
clone_size: once
cdr3_length: 15
d_call: TRBD1
cdr3_aa: CASSYSGQGVYEQYF
cdr3_nt: TGTGCCAGCAGTTACTCTGGACAGGGGGTTTACGAGCAGTACTTC

v_call: TRBV7-6
j_call: TRBJ2-5
clone_size: few
cdr3_length: 17
d_call: TRBD2
cdr3_aa: CASSLDRTSGREETQYF
cdr3_nt: TGTGCCAGCAGCTTAGACAGAACTAGCGGGAGGGAAGAGACCCAGTACTTC

v_call: TRBV5-4
j_call: TRBJ2-1
clone_size: .
cdr3_length: 16
d_call: TRBD2
cdr3_aa: CASSLGKRGGDNEQFF
cdr3_nt: TGTGCCAGCAGCTTGGGGAAGAGGGGAGGGGATAATGAGCAGTTCTTC

v_call: TRBV25-1
j_call: TRBJ1-1
clone_size: .
cdr3_length: 18
d_call: .
cdr3_aa: CASSEGQANWEGNTEAFF
cdr3_nt: TGTGCCAGCAGTGAAGGTCAGGCCAATTGGGAGGGGAACACTGAAGCTTTCTTT

v_call: TRBV6-5
j_call: TRBJ2-5
clone_size: .
cdr3_length: 15
d_call: TRBD1
cdr3_aa: CASSYHLQGQETQYF
cdr3_nt: TGTGCCAGCAGTTACCACCTACAGGGGCAAGAGACCCAGTACTTC

v_call: TRBV19
j_call: TRBJ1-5
clone_size: few
cdr3_length: 13
d_call: .
cdr3_aa: CASSIDYSQPQHF
cdr3_nt: TGTGCCAGTAGTATAGACTACTCTCAGCCCCAGCATTTT

v_call: TRBV6-1
j_call: TRBJ2-7
clone_size: .
cdr3_length: 14
d_call: .
cdr3_aa: CASSEAGEAYEQYF
cdr3_nt: TGTGCCAGCAGTGAAGCAGGGGAGGCCTACGAGCAGTACTTC

v_call: TRBV11-3
j_call: TRBJ2-3
clone_size: .
cdr3_length: 15
d_call: .
cdr3_aa: CASSLDGLSTDTQYF
cdr3_nt: TGTGCCAGCAGCTTAGATGGCCTTAGCACAGATACGCAGTATTTT

v_call: TRBV28
j_call: TRBJ2-4
clone_size: .
cdr3_length: 15
d_call: .
cdr3_aa: CASSPEGLAKNSQYF
cdr3_nt: TGTGCCAGCAGCCCGGAGGGGTTAGCCAAAAACAGTCAGTACTTC

v_call: TRBV7-9
j_call: TRBJ2-2
clone_size: .
cdr3_length: 16
d_call: TRBD1
cdr3_aa: CASSRDEDRVTGELFF
cdr3_nt: TGTGCCAGCAGCCGAGACGAGGACAGGGTCACCGGGGAGCTGTTTTTT

v_call: TRBV27
j_call: TRBJ1-2
clone_size: few
cdr3_length: 12
d_call: .
cdr3_aa: CASSRGGYGYTF
cdr3_nt: TGTGCCAGCAGTCGGGGAGGCTATGGCTACACCTTC

v_call: TRBV30
j_call: TRBJ2-7
clone_size: .
cdr3_length: 12
d_call: .
cdr3_aa: CAWSQDSGEQYF
cdr3_nt: TGTGCCTGGAGCCAAGACTCGGGCGAGCAGTACTTC

v_call: TRBV11-2
j_call: TRBJ2-7
clone_size: once
cdr3_length: 15
d_call: .
cdr3_aa: CASSLTPGSSYEQYF
cdr3_nt: TGTGCCAGCAGCTTAACCCCTGGCAGTTCCTACGAGCAGTACTTC

v_call: TRBV7-7
j_call: TRBJ2-2
clone_size: .
cdr3_length: 14
d_call: .
cdr3_aa: CASSLDTNTGELFF
cdr3_nt: TGTGCTAGCAGCCTCGACACGAACACCGGGGAGCTGTTTTTT

v_call: TRBV7-2
j_call: TRBJ1-1
clone_size: .
cdr3_length: 14
d_call: TRBD1
cdr3_aa: CASSLDRVGPEAFF
cdr3_nt: TGTGCCAGCAGCCTGGACAGGGTTGGGCCTGAAGCTTTCTTT

v_call: TRBV7-2
j_call: TRBJ1-4
clone_size: .
cdr3_length: 13
d_call: .
cdr3_aa: CASSPRRGEKLFF
cdr3_nt: TGTGCCAGCAGCCCCCGACGGGGAGAAAAACTGTTTTTT

v_call: TRBV6-5
j_call: TRBJ1-5
clone_size: .
cdr3_length: 14
d_call: .
cdr3_aa: CASSFDRAGRPQHF
cdr3_nt: TGTGCCAGCAGCTTCGACCGGGCGGGAAGACCCCAGCATTTT

v_call: TRBV7-9
j_call: TRBJ2-5
clone_size: .
cdr3_length: 16
d_call: .
cdr3_aa: CASSLELTPYQETQYF
cdr3_nt: TGTGCCAGCAGCTTAGAACTGACTCCGTACCAAGAGACCCAGTACTTC

v_call: TRBV5-6
j_call: TRBJ1-1
clone_size: .
cdr3_length: 13
d_call: TRBD1
cdr3_aa: CASSPDRAPEAFF
cdr3_nt: TGTGCCAGCAGCCCCGACAGGGCCCCTGAAGCTTTCTTT

v_call: TRBV15
j_call: TRBJ2-7
clone_size: .
cdr3_length: 13
d_call: .
cdr3_aa: CATSRDWSYEQYF
cdr3_nt: TGTGCCACCAGCAGAGATTGGAGCTACGAGCAGTACTTC

v_call: TRBV28
j_call: TRBJ1-5
clone_size: .
cdr3_length: 16
d_call: .
cdr3_aa: CASSFPGVHSNQPQHF
cdr3_nt: TGTGCCAGCAGTTTCCCAGGGGTCCATAGCAATCAGCCCCAGCATTTT

v_call: TRBV12-5
j_call: TRBJ2-3
clone_size: .
cdr3_length: 18
d_call: TRBD2
cdr3_aa: CASGLEPLAGGPSDTQYF
cdr3_nt: TGTGCTAGTGGTTTGGAACCCTTAGCGGGGGGGCCTAGCGATACGCAGTATTTT